This TCR beta chain originates from a study of metastatic and nonmetastatic thyroid tumors. This CDR3 region has 14 residues. The J segment lost 2 bases and the V segment lost 5 bases, leaving 5 bases of the junction unmatched. The germline V gene has CDR1 SEHNR and CDR2 FQNEAQ (reference sequence). With MiXCR, TCRdb called clones anew from the PCR reads. The repertoire has some 23,000 clones, around 13% of them found once; the top ten carry about a sixth. Study-wide findings and caveats: Malignant thyroid tumors reportedly had TCR beta diversity that was significantly higher than in benign nodules, in blood and tumor.

This clone occurred many times. Its antigen is unidentified. Each patient came to thyroid surgery without any prior treatment (of any kind). The sequence was obtained from a female donor with papillary thyroid cancer or a benign thyroid nodule (not recorded which). Some clones in this sample may be carry-over from other donors' samples. The chain carries TRBV7-9 and TRBJ1-2; 7 positions agree with TRBD1. Sequenced material: blood. The CDR3 DNA reads as TGTGCCAGCAGCCTTACAGGGGTCAACTATGGCTACACCTTC. Its translation: CASSLTGVNYGYTF.